This T cell receptor (beta chain) was captured in a study of control samples from healthy donors and cancer patients. The CDR3 is 15 residues long. Looked up from germline, CDR1 is SGDLS and CDR2 is YYNGEE. J was trimmed by 2 bases and V by 3 bases; bases with no gene match: 8. Produced via immunoSEQ multiplex PCR; TCRdb's table is partial and in-frame only. Among just under 60,000 clones listed, approximately 92% were seen once. The sequenced sample consisted of PBMCs. This chain connects TRBV9 to TRBJ2-7; 7 bases are shared with TRBD1. The sequence came from a man aged 40-49 years with colorectal cancer. As DNA, the CDR3 is TGTGCCAGCAGCGCCAGGACAGGTCCCGCCTACGAGCAGTACTTC. Protein: CASSARTGPAYEQYF.